This TCR beta chain came from a study of shared clonotypes between healthy human individuals. Study-level results: Relative to memory subsets, naive subsets generally showed larger estimated richness. Several donors had around 5.2% of their naive CD4 clonotypes in common.

Splitting the CD4+ cells yielded a CD45RA+ naive subset and a CD45RA-negative memory subset. Germline V lookup: CDR1 MNHEY, CDR2 SVGAGI. Trimming left V 7 bases short and J 2 bases short, with 11 bases between. The CDR3 spans 13 residues. Investigators spread the genomic DNA of each subset evenly over several immunoSEQ plates. Here immunoSEQ multiplex PCR was the method, and the copy in TCRdb shows in-frame clones only, minus some. The sample yields more than 2,000,000 clones, approximately 95% seen once. A word on this clone: The antigen remains undetermined.

The chain recombines TRBV6-5 with TRBJ1-2, with D hard to call. The receptor's source is a man aged 18 to 35 in good health. Some clones in this sample may be carry-over from other donors' samples. Source material: naive CD4+ T cells from PBMCs. Specified subset: CD45RA+ positively selected. The CDR3, as DNA: TGTGCCAGCACCCCCATCCCCAACTATGGCTACACCTTC. Translated: CASTPIPNYGYTF.